This T cell receptor beta chain was obtained from a study of identical twins. Findings and limits, study-wide: Findings came from cross-sectional statistics, without long-term follow-up of donors. Memory repertoires showed no such pattern, whereas abundant cord blood beta clonotypes carried fewer insertions. Out-of-frame TCR alpha sharing in monozygotic twins exceeded recombination model predictions.

This clonotype came up a few times. Its target is unknown. MiXCR, applied by TCRdb to the 5' RACE reads, yields one record per CDR3 protein. The sample lists under 1 million distinct CDR3 sequences; 9% to 15% were seen once. CDR1 LNHDA and CDR2 SQIVND come from the germline V gene (reference sequence). CDR3 length: 13 amino acids. The V end lost 2 bases, the J end lost 4 bases, and 8 bases lay between the germline ends. These data were likewise used in another study, on yellow fever vaccine responses in identical twins.

This clonotype was obtained from a woman aged 18-35 years in good health. The chain joins TRBV19 to TRBJ1-1; a possible D gene is TRBD1 (6 bases). Sequenced sample: PBMCs. As DNA, the CDR3 is TGTGCCAGTAGTATAACCAGGGGCACTGAAGCTTTCTTT. This sequence encodes CASSITRGTEAFF. Supplemented by reference TRBV19 and TRBJ1-1, the full variable domain reads DGGITQSPKYLFRKEGQNVTLSCEQNLNHDAMYWYRQDPGQGLRLIYYSQIVNDFQKGDIAEGYSVSREKKESFPLTVTSAQKNPTAFYLCASSITRGTEAFFGQGTRLTVV.